This is a list of T cell receptor beta chains from one sample in a study of Graves' ophthalmopathy and Graves' hyperthyroidism. TCRdb recomputed calls from the multiplex PCR reads with MiXCR, one row per CDR3 protein. This table has around 1,000,000 distinct CDR3 sequences, about 40% appearing once. Input material: peripheral blood or thyroid tissue (not recorded which). The receptors shown here come from an adult man with Graves' hyperthyroidism. The CDR3 runs from the conserved cysteine through the conserved F or W. The D gene is left open where the match is weak. Clone size is shown for a subset of rows, as once, few, many or a class of expanded clone.

v_gene: TRBV20-1; abundance: -; len: 11; j_gene: TRBJ1-5; d_gene: -; CDR3nt: TGCAGCGCTGGGACCAATCAGCCCCAGCATTTT; CDR3aa: CSAGTNQPQHF
v_gene: TRBV20-1; abundance: -; len: 14; j_gene: TRBJ1-5; d_gene: -; CDR3nt: TGCAGTGCCGATGACAGGTATAGCAATCAGCCCCAGCATTTT; CDR3aa: CSADDRYSNQPQHF
v_gene: TRBV10-1; abundance: many; len: 15; j_gene: TRBJ2-5; d_gene: -; CDR3nt: TGCGCCAGCAGTTCCTCCGGGACTTACCAAGAGACCCAGTACTTC; CDR3aa: CASSSSGTYQETQYF
v_gene: TRBV7-9; abundance: -; len: 14; j_gene: TRBJ1-4; d_gene: -; CDR3nt: TGTGCATGCGGAGGGGAGCAGGGTTCTGAAAAACTGTTTTTT; CDR3aa: CACGGEQGSEKLFF
v_gene: TRBV7-9; abundance: -; len: 12; j_gene: TRBJ2-3; d_gene: -; CDR3nt: TGTGCCAGCAGCCCCCGCCCAGATACGCAGTATTTT; CDR3aa: CASSPRPDTQYF
v_gene: TRBV12-3/TRBV12-4; abundance: once; len: 15; j_gene: TRBJ2-7; d_gene: TRBD1; CDR3nt: TGTGCCAGCAGTCCCGACGGACAGGGGGCTGTCGAGCAGTACTTC; CDR3aa: CASSPDGQGAVEQYF
v_gene: TRBV20-1; abundance: many; len: 11; j_gene: TRBJ2-7; d_gene: -; CDR3nt: TGCAGTGCCTATAGGCCCTACGAGCAGTACTTC; CDR3aa: CSAYRPYEQYF
v_gene: TRBV2; abundance: -; len: 14; j_gene: TRBJ1-5; d_gene: TRBD1; CDR3nt: TGTGCCAGTAGACAGGGACTTAGCAATCAGCCCCAGCATTTT; CDR3aa: CASRQGLSNQPQHF
v_gene: TRBV6-5; abundance: many; len: 13; j_gene: TRBJ1-1; d_gene: -; CDR3nt: TGTGCCAGCAGGCGCCGGGCCAACACTGAAGCTTTCTTT; CDR3aa: CASRRRANTEAFF
v_gene: TRBV15; abundance: once; len: 15; j_gene: TRBJ1-2; d_gene: TRBD1; CDR3nt: TGTGCCACCAGCAGCTCCGGACAGGCAAACTATGGCTACACCTTC; CDR3aa: CATSSSGQANYGYTF
v_gene: TRBV10-2; abundance: -; len: 15; j_gene: TRBJ1-2; d_gene: -; CDR3nt: TGCGCCAGCAGTGAGCCGGACAGCCTTCAGTATGGCTACACCTTC; CDR3aa: CASSEPDSLQYGYTF
v_gene: TRBV9; abundance: -; len: 13; j_gene: TRBJ1-4; d_gene: TRBD1; CDR3nt: TGTGCCAGCAGCGTAGATCCCAGACAGGGGCTGTTTTTT; CDR3aa: CASSVDPRQGLFF
v_gene: TRBV6-1; abundance: -; len: 13; j_gene: TRBJ2-7; d_gene: -; CDR3nt: TGTGCCAGCACAGGTTTTGCGGGCTACGAGCAGTACTTC; CDR3aa: CASTGFAGYEQYF
v_gene: TRBV7-8; abundance: -; len: 14; j_gene: TRBJ1-4; d_gene: -; CDR3nt: TGTGCCAGCAGCTCCTCGGACCCCGGACGCGGACTGTTTTTT; CDR3aa: CASSSSDPGRGLFF
v_gene: TRBV7-2; abundance: -; len: 18; j_gene: TRBJ1-6; d_gene: TRBD1; CDR3nt: TGTGTCAGCAGTCAACTTCTCTTTTGGGACAGCAATAATTCACCCCTCCACTTT; CDR3aa: CVSSQLLFWDSNNSPLHF
v_gene: TRBV5-1; abundance: many; len: 12; j_gene: TRBJ2-2; d_gene: -; CDR3nt: TGCGCCAGCAGCCCTTACGGCGGGGAGCTGTTTTTT; CDR3aa: CASSPYGGELFF
v_gene: TRBV3-1; abundance: many; len: 13; j_gene: TRBJ2-5; d_gene: -; CDR3nt: TGTGCCAGCAGCCGAACGGCGGAGAGCACCCAGTACTTC; CDR3aa: CASSRTAESTQYF
v_gene: TRBV12-3/TRBV12-4; abundance: -; len: 14; j_gene: TRBJ1-2; d_gene: TRBD1; CDR3nt: TGTGCCAGCAGTATGACAGGGGGAATCTATGGCTACACCTTC; CDR3aa: CASSMTGGIYGYTF
v_gene: TRBV9; abundance: many; len: 15; j_gene: TRBJ1-6; d_gene: -; CDR3nt: TGTGCCAGCAGCGTATCCGGGACCGAAAATTCACCCCTCCACTTT; CDR3aa: CASSVSGTENSPLHF
v_gene: TRBV24-1; abundance: many; len: 14; j_gene: TRBJ1-2; d_gene: -; CDR3nt: TGTGCCACCAGTGACTCGACAGGACCCTATGGCTACACCTTC; CDR3aa: CATSDSTGPYGYTF
v_gene: TRBV6-2/TRBV6-3; abundance: -; len: 13; j_gene: TRBJ1-4; d_gene: -; CDR3nt: TGTGCCAGCAGTCGATCTTCTCATGAAAAACTGTTTTTT; CDR3aa: CASSRSSHEKLFF
v_gene: TRBV6-5; abundance: many; len: 16; j_gene: TRBJ1-6; d_gene: TRBD1; CDR3nt: TGTGCCAGCAGTTACAGGACCGGGACAGGGCATTCACCCCTCCACTTT; CDR3aa: CASSYRTGTGHSPLHF
v_gene: TRBV2; abundance: few; len: 15; j_gene: TRBJ1-4; d_gene: -; CDR3nt: TGTGCCAGCAGTATGAGACCCAGTGGAGATGAAAAACTGTTTTTT; CDR3aa: CASSMRPSGDEKLFF
v_gene: TRBV10-3; abundance: -; len: 17; j_gene: TRBJ2-6; d_gene: TRBD1; CDR3nt: TGTGCCATCAGGGGGACAGGCCCAAGCTCTGGGGCCAACGTCCTGACTTTC; CDR3aa: CAIRGTGPSSGANVLTF
v_gene: TRBV25-1; abundance: many; len: 15; j_gene: TRBJ1-5; d_gene: -; CDR3nt: TGTGCCAGCAGTGAAACGGGGGGGAGCAATCAGCCCCAGCATTTT; CDR3aa: CASSETGGSNQPQHF
v_gene: TRBV20-1; abundance: -; len: 14; j_gene: TRBJ1-4; d_gene: -; CDR3nt: TGCAGTGCTAGAGCGTCGGGGTCTAATGAAAAACTGTTTTTT; CDR3aa: CSARASGSNEKLFF
v_gene: TRBV12-3/TRBV12-4; abundance: many; len: 14; j_gene: TRBJ2-7; d_gene: -; CDR3nt: TGTGCCAGCAGTTTAAAGCTAGCTAGCGACGAGCAGTACTTC; CDR3aa: CASSLKLASDEQYF
v_gene: TRBV19; abundance: -; len: 12; j_gene: TRBJ2-2; d_gene: -; CDR3nt: TGTGCCAGTAGTATTCCTCTCGGGGAGCTGTTTTTT; CDR3aa: CASSIPLGELFF
v_gene: TRBV5-6; abundance: many; len: 15; j_gene: TRBJ1-2; d_gene: -; CDR3nt: TGTGCCAGCAGCTTGGTCTTGGTAGGCGGGGGGCAATACACCTTC; CDR3aa: CASSLVLVGGGQYTF
v_gene: TRBV24-1; abundance: many; len: 14; j_gene: TRBJ1-5; d_gene: -; CDR3nt: TGTGCCACCAGTGATCTGGGGGTAAACCAGCCCCAGCATTTT; CDR3aa: CATSDLGVNQPQHF
v_gene: TRBV3-1; abundance: many; len: 15; j_gene: TRBJ2-6; d_gene: -; CDR3nt: TGTGCCAGCAGCCAAGAACAGTTCGGGGCCAACGTCCTGACTTTC; CDR3aa: CASSQEQFGANVLTF
v_gene: TRBV15; abundance: -; len: 17; j_gene: TRBJ1-2; d_gene: TRBD1; CDR3nt: TGTGCCACCAGCAGAGCCCAAGGACAGGGGATGTTCTATGGCTACACCTTC; CDR3aa: CATSRAQGQGMFYGYTF
v_gene: TRBV2; abundance: -; len: 14; j_gene: TRBJ2-7; d_gene: TRBD1; CDR3nt: TGTGCCAGCCTTAAACCATTGCAGGGGGCCGAGCAGTACTTC; CDR3aa: CASLKPLQGAEQYF
v_gene: TRBV3-1; abundance: many; len: 16; j_gene: TRBJ2-7; d_gene: TRBD1; CDR3nt: TGTGCCAGCAGCCAAGGTAGGAGGACAGGGCCCTACGAGCAGTACTTC; CDR3aa: CASSQGRRTGPYEQYF
v_gene: TRBV10-3; abundance: -; len: 16; j_gene: TRBJ2-3; d_gene: TRBD2; CDR3nt: TGTGCCATCAGCAGAGGGGAGGGGATGGGCACAGATACGCAGTATTTT; CDR3aa: CAISRGEGMGTDTQYF
v_gene: TRBV10-2; abundance: -; len: 15; j_gene: TRBJ2-5; d_gene: -; CDR3nt: TGCGCCAGCGGTATCGGCGGAGCTCTCCAAGAGACCCAGTACTTC; CDR3aa: CASGIGGALQETQYF
v_gene: TRBV29-1; abundance: -; len: 13; j_gene: TRBJ2-5; d_gene: -; CDR3nt: TGCAGCGTTGTCCCTGGGGCGAAAGAGACCCAGTACTTC; CDR3aa: CSVVPGAKETQYF
v_gene: TRBV7-7; abundance: once; len: 15; j_gene: TRBJ1-2; d_gene: TRBD1; CDR3nt: TGTGCCAGCAGCCCATCGACAGGGGGTCTCAATGGCTACACCTTC; CDR3aa: CASSPSTGGLNGYTF
v_gene: TRBV28; abundance: -; len: 17; j_gene: TRBJ2-7; d_gene: -; CDR3nt: TGTGCCAGCAGTCCCCGAGGTACGCCTGGCCTATCCTACGAGCAGTACTTC; CDR3aa: CASSPRGTPGLSYEQYF
v_gene: TRBV7-9; abundance: many; len: 15; j_gene: TRBJ2-5; d_gene: TRBD2; CDR3nt: TGTGCCAGCAGCTTGGTTCCGGGACTACAAGAGACCCAGTACTTC; CDR3aa: CASSLVPGLQETQYF
v_gene: TRBV7-2; abundance: few; len: 15; j_gene: TRBJ1-1; d_gene: -; CDR3nt: TGTGCCAGCAGCTTAGGTAGCAGTCCGAACACTGAAGCTTTCTTT; CDR3aa: CASSLGSSPNTEAFF
v_gene: TRBV5-1; abundance: few; len: 21; j_gene: TRBJ2-6; d_gene: TRBD1; CDR3nt: TGCGCCAGCAGCTTGGTCGGGACAGGGGGCACAAGTGCTTCTGGGGCCAACGTCCTGACTTTC; CDR3aa: CASSLVGTGGTSASGANVLTF
v_gene: TRBV12-3/TRBV12-4; abundance: many; len: 14; j_gene: TRBJ2-7; d_gene: -; CDR3nt: TGTGCCAGCAGCCCCAGGACTGGTGGCTACGAGCAGTACTTC; CDR3aa: CASSPRTGGYEQYF
v_gene: TRBV29-1; abundance: -; len: 12; j_gene: TRBJ2-5; d_gene: TRBD2; CDR3nt: TGCAGCGCCGCGGGAGGGTCAGGGACCCAGTACTTC; CDR3aa: CSAAGGSGTQYF
v_gene: TRBV13; abundance: -; len: 12; j_gene: TRBJ2-7; d_gene: -; CDR3nt: TGTGCCAGCAGCTTGTGGGCCAGCCAGCAGTACTTC; CDR3aa: CASSLWASQQYF
v_gene: TRBV9; abundance: few; len: 15; j_gene: TRBJ2-5; d_gene: -; CDR3nt: TGTGCCAGCAGCGTAGTTGGTCTCCTCCAAGAGACCCAGTACTTC; CDR3aa: CASSVVGLLQETQYF
v_gene: TRBV10-2; abundance: -; len: 14; j_gene: TRBJ2-5; d_gene: -; CDR3nt: TGTGCCAGCAGTGACTCGTGGAGTGCGGAGACCCAGTACTTC; CDR3aa: CASSDSWSAETQYF
v_gene: TRBV14; abundance: -; len: 13; j_gene: TRBJ2-5; d_gene: -; CDR3nt: TGTGCCAGCAGCCAAGTCGGACAAGAGGCCCAGTACTTC; CDR3aa: CASSQVGQEAQYF
v_gene: TRBV11-2; abundance: few; len: 17; j_gene: TRBJ2-6; d_gene: -; CDR3nt: TGTGCCAGCAGCTCCCCGGACAACGGTCGGGGGGCCAACGTCCTGACCTTC; CDR3aa: CASSSPDNGRGANVLTF
v_gene: TRBV19; abundance: -; len: 16; j_gene: TRBJ2-2; d_gene: -; CDR3nt: TGTGCCAGCTTGCCAGGGGATTTGGATGTGCCCGGGGAGCTGTTTTTT; CDR3aa: CASLPGDLDVPGELFF
v_gene: TRBV25-1; abundance: -; len: 16; j_gene: TRBJ1-2; d_gene: -; CDR3nt: TGTGCCAGCAGTGAATTCCCGGGGCAGGGAACTTATGGCTACACCTTC; CDR3aa: CASSEFPGQGTYGYTF
v_gene: TRBV7-3; abundance: -; len: 15; j_gene: TRBJ2-2; d_gene: -; CDR3nt: TGTGCCAGCAGCCCCCGGGGACCGGGACCCGGGGAGCTGTTTTTT; CDR3aa: CASSPRGPGPGELFF
v_gene: TRBV6-1; abundance: few; len: 17; j_gene: TRBJ1-5; d_gene: -; CDR3nt: TGTGCCAGCAGTTACTACGGGACCGCTTCTAGCAATCAGCCCCAGCATTTT; CDR3aa: CASSYYGTASSNQPQHF